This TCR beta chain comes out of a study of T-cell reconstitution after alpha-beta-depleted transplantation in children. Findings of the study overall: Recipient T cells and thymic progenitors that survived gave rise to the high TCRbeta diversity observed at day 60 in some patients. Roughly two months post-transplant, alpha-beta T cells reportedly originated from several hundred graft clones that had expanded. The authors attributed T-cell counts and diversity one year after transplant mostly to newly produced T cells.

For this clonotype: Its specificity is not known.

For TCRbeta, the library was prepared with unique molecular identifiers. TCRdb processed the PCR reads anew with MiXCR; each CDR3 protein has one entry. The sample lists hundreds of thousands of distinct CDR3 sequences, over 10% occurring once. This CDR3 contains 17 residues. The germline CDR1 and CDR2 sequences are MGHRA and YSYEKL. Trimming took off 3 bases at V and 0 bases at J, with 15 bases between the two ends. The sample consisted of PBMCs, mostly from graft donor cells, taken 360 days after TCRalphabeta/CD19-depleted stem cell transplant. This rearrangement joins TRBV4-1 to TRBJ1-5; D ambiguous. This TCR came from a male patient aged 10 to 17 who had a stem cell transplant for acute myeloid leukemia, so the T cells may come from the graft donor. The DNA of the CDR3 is TGCGCCAGCAGCCACAACGGCTTCGGGTATAGCAATCAGCCCCAGCATTTT. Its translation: CASSHNGFGYSNQPQHF.